These 29 T cell receptor beta chains share one sample of origin, sequenced in a study of blood T cell repertoires in COVID-19. Sequenced by immunoSEQ multiplex PCR; TCRdb stores in-frame clones only, minus some. The repertoire holds roughly 200,000 clones, 70% to 90% seen once, with 20% to 25% in the top ten. The sequenced sample consisted of peripheral blood. Receptor source: a man aged 60 to 75 with active or convalescent COVID-19.

The rearrangement links TRBV6-1 to TRBJ2-1; no definite D call. The V gene's germline CDR1 is MNHNS and CDR2 SASEGT. The CDR3 loop spans 12 amino acids. Between the trimmed V and J ends, which lost 3 bases and 9 bases, there was a span of 9 bases. This CDR3 is CASSEQAFEQFF. CDR3 bases: TGTGCCAGCAGTGAGCAAGCATTTGAGCAGTTCTTC.

The gene calls are TRBV29-1 and TRBJ1-4; D may be TRBD1 (5 bases). Germline CDR1 SQVTM, CDR2 ANQGSEA. V was trimmed by 4 bases and J by 5 bases, leaving 8 bases between them. The CDR3 totals 12 residues. The CDR3 DNA follows: TGCAGCGTTGGGGGGGTCAATGAAAAACTGTTTTTT. It codes for CSVGGVNEKLFF.

The rearrangement uses TRBV5-1 and TRBJ2-2; no clear D. V lost 0 bases and J 1 base, leaving 13 bases between the germline ends. The CDR3 runs 17 residues. The germline CDR1 and CDR2 sequences are SGHRS and YFSETQ. The CDR3 spells CASSLGHSLRNTGELFF. DNA for the CDR3: TGCGCCAGCAGCTTGGGGCACAGTTTACGGAACACCGGGGAGCTGTTTTTT.

V and J are TRBV5-1 and TRBJ2-3; a weak D match, TRBD1 (6 bases). Germline V gene data show CDR1 as SGHRS and CDR2 as YFSETQ. The CDR3 has 13 residues. The V end lost 9 bases, the J end lost 6 bases, and 17 bases lay between the germline ends. The CDR3 DNA reads TGCGCCACCGCCGAGGAACAGGGCGATACGCAGTATTTT. It yields the protein CATAEEQGDTQYF.

The chain has TRBV4-1 and TRBJ2-7; weak D call: TRBD2 (7 bases). The CDR3 runs 16 residues. Trimming cost V 4 bases and J 5 bases, with 21 bases left between them. Looked up from germline, CDR1 is MGHRA and CDR2 is YSYEKL. The chain's CDR3 is CASSPMGGGEGDEQYF. CDR3 DNA sequence: TGCGCCAGCAGCCCGATGGGGGGAGGGGAGGGGGACGAGCAGTACTTC.

The chain links TRBV11-2 to TRBJ2-7; maybe TRBD1 (6 bases). The ends were cut back, 6 bases at V and 7 bases at J, with 19 bases in the middle. CDR1 SGHAT and CDR2 FQNNGV come from the germline V gene. The CDR3 contains 14 residues. The CDR3 spells CASSSRGYSGEQYF. CDR3 DNA sequence: TGTGCCAGCAGTTCTAGGGGGTACTCGGGGGAGCAGTACTTC. Complete variable domain (other parts from reference TRBV11-2 and TRBJ2-7): EAGVAQSPRYKIIEKRQSVAFWCNPISGHATLYWYQQILGQGPKLLIQFQNNGVVDDSQLPKDRFSAERLKGVDSTLKIQPAKLEDSAVYLCASSSRGYSGEQYFGPGTRLTVT.

The rearrangement joins TRBV10-1 to TRBJ1-5, with D maybe TRBD1 (6 bases). This CDR3 is built from 18 residues. V lost 0 bases and J lost 0, with 15 bases in between. The germline V gene encodes CDR1 WNHNN and CDR2 SYGVQD (reference sequence). The CDR3 DNA is TGCGCCAGCAGTGAGTCCTGCAGGGGAGGGGGTAGCAATCAGCCCCAGCATTTT. Amino acid sequence: CASSESCRGGGSNQPQHF.

The chain carries TRBV6-5 and TRBJ1-6, with D possibly matching TRBD1 (5 bases). Germline CDR1 and CDR2: MNHEY and SVGAGI. The CDR3 covers 14 residues. Trimming removed 0 bases at V and 10 bases at J, with 10 bases between. Here the CDR3 DNA reads TGTGCCAGCAGTTACTCGGGGGAGGGATCACCCCTCCACTTT. This translates into CASSYSGEGSPLHF.

The table lists this clone with a few counts. The chain carries TRBV19 and TRBJ1-1, with a weak D call TRBD1 (6 bases). Trimming cost V 7 bases and J 1 base, with 13 bases left between them. Germline loops: CDR1 LNHDA, CDR2 SQIVND (reference sequence). The CDR3 totals 14 residues. The CDR3 DNA follows: TGTGCCAGTACCCCGGACAGCCCGAACACTGAAGCTTTCTTT. It translates to CASTPDSPNTEAFF.

The chain is built from TRBV5-1 and TRBJ1-2, with TRBD1 matching 7 bases. Trimming at V came to 0 bases and at J to 8 bases, leaving 10 bases not matched to a gene. Germline CDR1 SGHRS, CDR2 YFSETQ. The CDR3 is 15 amino acids. CDR3 residues: CASSLGLGQVGGYTF. DNA of the CDR3: TGCGCCAGCAGCTTGGGACTCGGACAGGTGGGGGGCTACACCTTC. Based on the CDR3 plus reference TRBV5-1 and TRBJ1-2, the full variable domain is KAGVTQTPRYLIKTRGQQVTLSCSPISGHRSVSWYQQTPGQGLQFLFEYFSETQRNKGNFPGRFSGRQFSNSRSEMNVSTLELGDSALYLCASSLGLGQVGGYTFGSGTRLTVV.

The rearrangement links TRBV11-2 to TRBJ2-7; the match to TRBD1 covers 10 bases. The CDR3 has 14 amino acids. Looked up from germline, CDR1 is SGHAT and CDR2 is FQNNGV. V was clipped by 6 bases and J by 0 bases; unmatched bases: 2. The CDR3 sequence: CASRGQGGSYEQYF. CDR3 nucleotide sequence: TGTGCCAGCAGAGGACAGGGGGGCTCCTACGAGCAGTACTTC.

The chain is built from TRBV6-5 and TRBJ1-5, with no clear D. Trimming cost V 4 bases and J 2 bases, with 9 bases left between them. The CDR3 has 14 residues. In germline, CDR1 is MNHEY, CDR2 SVGAGI. The chain's CDR3 is CASSSRRGNQPQHF. The DNA for the CDR3 is TGTGCCAGCAGTTCCCGACGGGGCAATCAGCCCCAGCATTTT.

The CDR3 reads CASSLQGTEETQYF. The CDR3 DNA sequence: TGCGCCAGCAGCTTACAGGGGACCGAAGAGACCCAGTACTTC. The V call is TRBV5-1, the J call TRBJ2-5, with TRBD1 identical over 7 bases. Trimming at V came to 2 bases and at J to 3 bases, leaving 4 bases not matched to a gene. Germline V gene sequence: CDR1 SGHRS, CDR2 YFSETQ. The CDR3 loop spans 14 amino acids.

J is TRBJ1-1 and V is TRBV11-1; D remains unclear. This CDR3 has 13 residues. CDR1 SGHAT and CDR2 FQDESV come from the germline V gene (reference sequence). V dropped 5 bases and J dropped 3 bases, with 10 bases sitting between them. CDR3 residues: CASSTGLDTEAFF. CDR3 coding DNA: TGTGCCAGCAGCACCGGTCTGGACACTGAAGCTTTCTTT.

As DNA, the CDR3 is TGCGCCAGCAGCTTGGCCGGCGGACAAGACTCCTACGAGCAGTACTTC. This sequence encodes CASSLAGGQDSYEQYF. The genes are TRBV5-1 and TRBJ2-7, with D possibly TRBD1 on 5 matching bases. The length of the CDR3 is 16 residues. The germline V and J ends were trimmed by 0 bases and 0 bases, with 13 bases remaining between them. CDR1 and CDR2 (germline): SGHRS, YFSETQ.

The chain joins TRBV4-1 to TRBJ2-7; a weak D match, TRBD1 (5 bases). Trimming took off 1 base at V and 1 base at J, with 14 bases between the two ends. The germline CDR1 and CDR2 sequences are MGHRA and YSYEKL. The CDR3 loop spans 16 amino acids. In DNA form, the CDR3 reads TGCGCCAGCAGCCAAGTCTCCCAGGGTTATTCCTACGAGCAGTACTTC. It translates to CASSQVSQGYSYEQYF.

The CDR3, as DNA: TGTGCCAGTAGTTACTCCGGGACTCCGCAGTTCTTC. Residues: CASSYSGTPQFF. This chain joins TRBV19 and TRBJ2-1; D might be TRBD2 (6 bases). The CDR3 is 12 residues long. Deletions cut 5 bases from V and 12 bases from J, with 14 bases between. Germline V gene sequence: CDR1 LNHDA, CDR2 SQIVND (reference sequence).

The CDR3, as DNA: TGTGCCAGCCGGGGGGTTCCCACGGCAGGTGGGGAGCTGTTTTTT. It specifies CASRGVPTAGGELFF. This rearrangement joins TRBV19 to TRBJ2-2; 7 nucleotides align to TRBD2. The CDR3 loop spans 15 amino acids. Looked up from germline, CDR1 is LNHDA and CDR2 is SQIVND (reference sequence). The ends lost 9 bases at V and 8 bases at J; junction bases unmatched: 15. Supplemented by reference TRBV19 and TRBJ2-2, the full variable domain reads DGGITQSPKYLFRKEGQNVTLSCEQNLNHDAMYWYRQDPGQGLRLIYYSQIVNDFQKGDIAEGYSVSREKKESFPLTVTSAQKNPTAFYLCASRGVPTAGGELFFGEGSRLTVL.

The chain is built from TRBV3-1 (or the pseudogene TRBV3-2) and TRBJ2-3; maybe TRBD1 (5 bases). The germline V gene encodes CDR1 LGHDT and CDR2 YNNKEL (reference sequence). V gave up 1 base and J gave up 0 bases, with 5 bases separating them. The CDR3 is 14 amino acids. CDR3 amino acids: CASSQGQSTDTQYF. The CDR3 DNA reads as TGTGCCAGCAGCCAAGGACAGAGCACAGATACGCAGTATTTT.

V and J are TRBV7-8 and TRBJ1-2; 7 bases map to TRBD1. J was trimmed by 0 bases and V by 1 base; bases with no gene match: 5. This CDR3 region has 16 residues. Germline values: CDR1 SGHVS, CDR2 FQNEAQ. The CDR3 sequence is CASSLGGQFANYGYTF. The CDR3 DNA is TGTGCCAGCAGCTTAGGGGGACAGTTTGCTAACTATGGCTACACCTTC.

CDR3 nucleotide sequence: TGCGCCAGCAGCCAAGATGAACTAGCGGGGGGTTTAGAGACCCAGTACTTC. Translation: CASSQDELAGGLETQYF. This rearrangement joins TRBV4-1 to TRBJ2-5; 12 nucleotides align to TRBD2. Germline V gene sequence: CDR1 MGHRA, CDR2 YSYEKL. Unmatched junction bases numbered 6, after V lost 0 bases and J lost 4 bases. This CDR3 region has 17 residues.

This chain connects TRBV5-1 to TRBJ2-3; 10 bases match TRBD2. There are 18 residues in the CDR3. CDR1 SGHRS and CDR2 YFSETQ come from the germline V gene. Germline trimming cut 4 bases from V and 0 bases from J; bases unmatched to any gene: 11. The CDR3 coding sequence is TGCGCCAGCAGCCCTCGGCCTAGCGGGGGCTTTAGCACAGATACGCAGTATTTT. Amino acid sequence: CASSPRPSGGFSTDTQYF.

This sequence joins TRBV6-5 and TRBJ1-2; possibly TRBD1 for D (5 bases). CDR1 and CDR2 (germline): MNHEY, SVGAGI. V lost 4 bases, J lost 7 bases, and 10 bases lay in between. The CDR3 covers 12 residues. The CDR3 DNA is TGTGCCAGCAGTTCCATGGGGCTTGGCTACACCTTC. The encoded protein is CASSSMGLGYTF.

The chain is built from TRBV7-3 and TRBJ1-6, with D possibly TRBD1 on 5 matching bases. Looked up from germline, CDR1 is SGHTA and CDR2 is FQGTGA. Trimming removed 2 bases from V and 10 bases from J, with 9 bases in between. CDR3 length: 13 amino acids. The CDR3: CASSLGAESPLHF. In DNA, the CDR3 is TGTGCCAGCAGCTTAGGGGCGGAATCACCCCTCCACTTT.

The genes are TRBV3-1 (or the pseudogene TRBV3-2) and TRBJ2-7; D possibly corresponds to TRBD2 (7 bases). CDR1 and CDR2 from the germline V gene are LGHDT and YNNKEL (reference sequence). The CDR3 totals 14 residues. V was pared by 4 bases and J by 7 bases, with 17 bases between. Written as DNA, the CDR3 is TGTGCCAGCAGCCGCCAAGGGGGGGCCAAGGAGCAGTACTTC. It translates to CASSRQGGAKEQYF.

The J gene is TRBJ2-3, the V gene TRBV24-1; D is possibly TRBD2 (6 bases). V was cut by 7 bases and J by 0 bases, with 16 bases left in between. CDR3 length: 16 amino acids. In germline, CDR1 is KGHDR, CDR2 SFDVKD. The CDR3, as DNA: TGTGCCACCAGCGAAGAGCGGGCTTCAAGCACAGATACGCAGTATTTT. Its translation: CATSEERASSTDTQYF.

The rearrangement uses TRBV6-5 and TRBJ2-1, with D possibly matching TRBD2 (5 bases). This CDR3 has 14 amino acids. V was trimmed by 7 bases and J by 9 bases, leaving 19 bases between them. CDR1 MNHEY and CDR2 SVGAGI come from the germline V gene. CDR3 bases: TGTGCCAGCACAACCACGGACTCATGGAGTGAGCAGTTCTTC. Encoded protein: CASTTTDSWSEQFF.

The V and J genes are TRBV5-4 and TRBJ2-7; TRBD1 matches at 10 bases. Unmatched junction bases numbered 1, after V lost 2 bases and J lost 2 bases. The CDR3 is 14 residues long. The V gene's germline CDR1 is SGHNT and CDR2 YYREEE (reference sequence). In nucleotides, the CDR3 is TGTGCCAGCAGCTTAGACAGGGGGCCCTACGAGCAGTACTTC. Translation: CASSLDRGPYEQYF.

The V gene is TRBV11-3, the J gene TRBJ2-5; D possibly corresponds to TRBD2 (6 bases). This CDR3 is built from 14 residues. Germline assignment: CDR1 SGHNT and CDR2 YENEEA. The V and J ends lost 1 base and 5 bases respectively, with 11 bases between them. The chain's CDR3 is CASSLGSSGETQYF. The CDR3 DNA reads TGTGCCAGCAGCTTAGGGTCCAGCGGGGAGACCCAGTACTTC.